This T cell receptor (beta chain) was documented in a study of control samples from healthy donors and cancer patients. Germline V gene sequence: CDR1 SGDLS, CDR2 YYNGEE. Trimming left V 4 bases short and J 4 bases short, with 11 bases between. This CDR3 has 13 residues. Sequencing used immunoSEQ multiplex PCR; TCRdb keeps in-frame clones, though not all of them. The data show 70,000 to 95,000 clones, approximately 89% seen once. This chain uses TRBV9 with TRBJ2-5; weak D call: TRBD1 (5 bases). The sample consisted of blood. This receptor was identified in a woman under 40 in good health. CDR3 sequence (DNA): TGTGCCAGCAGCACCAGGGTTCGAGAGACCCAGTACTTC. This encodes CASSTRVRETQYF.